What follows is one TCR beta chain and its context. Its matching antigen is unknown. The data derive from a study of T cell responses to AZD1222 COVID-19 vaccine. Study-wide points: Without day 14 samples, only post-peak T cell repertoires were studied. Along spike, vaccine-associated CD4 TCRs were found throughout, with dominance at 160-218 and 743-854. Donors were mostly white British, more females; clonal diversity possibly underestimated. Only six people who got AZD1222 tested seropositive at baseline.

The ends were cut back, 0 bases at V and 2 bases at J, with 11 bases in the middle. The CDR3 is made up of 16 amino acids. Looked up from germline, CDR1 is SGHRS and CDR2 is YFSETQ. This table comes from immunoSEQ multiplex PCR, and its TCRdb copy is limited to in-frame clones, with some not included. The sample has under 120,000 clones, around 94% seen once. This rearrangement joins TRBV5-1 to TRBJ2-2, with D possibly TRBD2 on 5 matching bases. Sequencing used peripheral blood, obtained on day 0 of AZD1222 vaccination. This TCR came from an adult in good health. CDR3 coding DNA: TGCGCCAGCAGCTTGGCCGCGGGCATAAACACCGGGGAGCTGTTTTTT. This codes for CASSLAAGINTGELFF.